This TCR beta chain was documented in a study of blood T cell repertoires in COVID-19 (TCRdb year 2020). For context, the study as a whole: Collaborator samples came from the United States, Italy and Spain and covered acute and convalescent phases of COVID-19. The prospective study material was composed of cDNA or gDNA derived from T cells, B-cell-depleted T cells, or PBMCs. Deeply sampled blood TCRbeta repertoires from subjects exposed to, actively infected with, or recovered from COVID-19 were included in the dataset. The repertoires were released in a freely available public database intended as a resource for research on the immune response to SARS-CoV-2. The samples were drawn from two sources: the first 160 participants of the ongoing ImmuneRACE study, and approximately 1,300 subjects contributed by 6 global collaborators. Nearly every sample came with metadata listing a de-identified subject ID, COVID-19 status, age in years and sex. Where available, HLA class I and class II types were taken from metadata supplied by the sample provider and were not determined by assay-based typing.

Relative to germline, V is missing 3 bases and J is missing 6 bases, with 3 bases of the junction outside any gene match. The CDR3 goes from the cysteine to the phenylalanine over 13 residues. Only the CDR3 DNA is retained, 39 bases long and in frame from the first base. The germline V gene gives CDR1 as SGHDT and CDR2 as YYEEEE. The research as a whole found: Clinical and demographic metadata were provided uncurated, with the amount varying by source and participant.

The immunoSEQ Assay, a bias-controlled multiplex PCR, was used to amplify TCRbeta CDR3 regions from genomic DNA. The authors' analysis ran thus. Within the assay, amplification of reference gene primers was used to estimate how many nucleated cells each sample contained. Sequence reads were collapsed and filtered to measure the absolute abundance of every unique TCRbeta CDR3 rearrangement. For each sample, productive Simpson clonality was calculated by taking the square root of Simpson's diversity index across productive rearrangements. TCRdb limited this immuneACCESS table to in-frame rearrangements with V and J called. A share of clones is missing; checked studies link under half to unresolved V genes, and the rest is unexplained. V and J calls and clone size are copied from that table; D and trimming were computed from the DNA. In this sample the table shows some 190,000 clones, 81% of which occur a single time. The top ten clones comprise 8% to 13% of the sample.

In Seattle, one collaborating source enrolled patients while the infection was active and tracked those patients longitudinally over the course of disease. Each collaborating institution followed its own protocols to collect whole blood in K2EDTA tubes. For TCRbeta analysis, collaborators shipped samples as frozen whole blood, isolated PBMCs, or DNA extracted from either of those sample types. Note on this clone: Its recognized antigen is unknown. The input lacks base qualities; no much larger clone sits a single base away.

The sequenced sample was peripheral blood. Recombination joined TRBV5-6 with TRBJ2-3; TRBD1 matches 8 bases in the middle. This clonotype was sampled from a woman in her forties with COVID-19, enrolled during active disease. The CDR3 protein sequence reads: CASSSDRGDTQYF. The DNA sequence is as follows: TGTGCCAGCAGCTCTGACAGGGGCGATACGCAGTATTTT.